This TCR beta chain was recovered during a study of regulatory T cells in long-lasting Graves disease. Time point of the sample: persistent/refractory GD, antithyroid drugs over 5 years with positive TRAb. TCR sequences were obtained from RNA taken from PBMCs. In this sample, this clonotype turned up a few times. The CDR3 sequence is 13 residues long. The V and J ends lost 2 bases and 1 base respectively, with 5 bases between them. The germline CDR1 and CDR2 sequences are SQVTM and ANQGSEA. Researchers made TCR beta libraries by using iRepertoire HTBI primers and running Arm-PCR on CDR3 regions. TCRdb re-derived calls from the multiplex PCR reads in MiXCR, one entry per CDR3 protein. The sample contains about 470,000 distinct CDR3 sequences, 20% to 25% of which appear only once.

The specimen comprised peripheral blood mononuclear cells (PBMCs), sampled when the disease was refractory, from a patient treated with antithyroid drugs. This receptor was taken from a female donor with Graves disease. The rearrangement joins TRBV29-1 to TRBJ2-2, with D unclear. The CDR3 DNA reads TGCAGCGTTGAATGGGAGAACACCGGGGAGCTGTTTTTT. Translating gives CSVEWENTGELFF.